This T cell receptor (beta chain) was sequenced in a study of blood T cell repertoires in COVID-19. TCRdb's copy holds only in-frame clones and misses some; the assay was immunoSEQ multiplex PCR. The table lists approximately 65,000 clones, about 75% of them singletons, with approximately 51% in the top ten. The sequence came from a woman in her fifties or sixties who had been exposed to COVID-19. Sequenced input: PBMCs or T cells enriched from blood (not recorded which).

This CDR3 is CASSLRGQNYGYTF. The CDR3, as DNA: TGTGCCAGCAGTCTCAGAGGACAGAACTATGGCTACACCTTC. The chain uses TRBV28 and TRBJ1-2, with D perhaps matching TRBD1 (6 bases). Per the germline V gene, CDR1 is MDHEN and CDR2 is SYDVKM. The CDR3 totals 14 residues. Trimming took 5 bases from V and 2 from J, leaving 12 bases between them.